Below, one T cell receptor beta chain is given with its context. The antigen is not known. The sample belongs to a study of T cell responses to AZD1222 COVID-19 vaccine. The repertoire was sequenced with immunoSEQ multiplex PCR; TCRdb's copy has only in-frame clones and lacks some. The sample carries about 120,000 clones, roughly 87% recorded once. The germline gives CDR1 LGHDT, CDR2 YNNKEL (reference sequence). This CDR3 region has 15 residues. With 1 base removed from V and 9 bases from J, the gap between germline ends came to 19 bases. The study's findings and limits: CD4 TCRs associated with vaccination spanned spike, dominating at 160-218 and 743-854. No repertoire was sampled before or during the peak T cell response, only after it. An increase in Spike-specific TCR breadth and depth was observed after two AZD1222 doses. The donors showed a predominance of white British ancestry and of females, with possible underestimation of clonal diversity.

Sample: peripheral blood, taken on day 0 of AZD1222 vaccination. This receptor was identified in an adult in good health. J is TRBJ2-7 and V is TRBV3-1 (or the pseudogene TRBV3-2), with D unresolved. CDR3 DNA: TGTGCCAGCAGCCAAGCCCCCACTGCCATTCGATGGCAGTACTTC. It translates to CASSQAPTAIRWQYF.